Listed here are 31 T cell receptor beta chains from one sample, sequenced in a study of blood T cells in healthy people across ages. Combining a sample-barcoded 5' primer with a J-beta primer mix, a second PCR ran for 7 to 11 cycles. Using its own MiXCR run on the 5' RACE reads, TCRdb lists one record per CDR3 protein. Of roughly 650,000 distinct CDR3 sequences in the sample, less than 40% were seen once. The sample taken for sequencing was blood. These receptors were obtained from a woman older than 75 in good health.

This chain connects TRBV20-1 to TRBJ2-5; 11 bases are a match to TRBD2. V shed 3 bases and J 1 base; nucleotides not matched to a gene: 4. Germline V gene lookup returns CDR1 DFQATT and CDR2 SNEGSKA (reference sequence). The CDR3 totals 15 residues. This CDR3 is CSASPLAGGQETQYF. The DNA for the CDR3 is TGCAGTGCTAGCCCCCTAGCGGGAGGCCAAGAGACCCAGTACTTC.

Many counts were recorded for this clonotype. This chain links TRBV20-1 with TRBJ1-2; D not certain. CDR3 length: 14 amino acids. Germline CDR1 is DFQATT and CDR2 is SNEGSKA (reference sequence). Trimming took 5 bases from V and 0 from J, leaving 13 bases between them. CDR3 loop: CSAESGSANYGYTF. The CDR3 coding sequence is TGCAGTGCTGAGTCGGGCAGCGCTAACTATGGCTACACCTTC.

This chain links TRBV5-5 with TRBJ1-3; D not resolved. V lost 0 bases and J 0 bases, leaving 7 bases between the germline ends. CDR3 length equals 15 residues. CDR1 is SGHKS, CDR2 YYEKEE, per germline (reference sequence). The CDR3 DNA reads TGTGCCAGCAGCTTGGACGTAGGCTCTGGAAACACCATATATTTT. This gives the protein CASSLDVGSGNTIYF.

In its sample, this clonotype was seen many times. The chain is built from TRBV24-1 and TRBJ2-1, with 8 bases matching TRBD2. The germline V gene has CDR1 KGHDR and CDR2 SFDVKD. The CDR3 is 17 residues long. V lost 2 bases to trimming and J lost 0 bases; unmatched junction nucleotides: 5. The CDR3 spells CATSDYKRGSSYNEQFF. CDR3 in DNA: TGTGCCACCAGTGATTATAAGCGGGGGAGCTCCTACAATGAGCAGTTCTTC.

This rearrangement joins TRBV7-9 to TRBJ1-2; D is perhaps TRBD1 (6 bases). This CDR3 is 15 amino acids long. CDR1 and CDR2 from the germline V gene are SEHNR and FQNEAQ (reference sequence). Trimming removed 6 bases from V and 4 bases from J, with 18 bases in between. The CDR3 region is CASSNGGATTYGYTF. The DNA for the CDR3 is TGTGCCAGCAGTAATGGGGGGGCGACGACCTATGGCTACACCTTC.

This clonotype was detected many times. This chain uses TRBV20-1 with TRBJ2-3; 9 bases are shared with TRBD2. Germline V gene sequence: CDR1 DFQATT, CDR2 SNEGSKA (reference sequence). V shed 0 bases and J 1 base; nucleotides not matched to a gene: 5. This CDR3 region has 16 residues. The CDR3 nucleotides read TGCAGTGCTAGAGAATGGGCGGGGGGGCGCACAGATACGCAGTATTTT. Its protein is CSAREWAGGRTDTQYF.

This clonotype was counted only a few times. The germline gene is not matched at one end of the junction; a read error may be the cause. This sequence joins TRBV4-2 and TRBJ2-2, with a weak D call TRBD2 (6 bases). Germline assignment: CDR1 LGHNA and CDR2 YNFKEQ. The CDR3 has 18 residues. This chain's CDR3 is CASSKDRLARVGTGELFF. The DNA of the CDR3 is TGTGCCAGCAGCAAAGATCGCCTAGCGCGGGTAGGCACCGGGGAGCTGTTTTTT.

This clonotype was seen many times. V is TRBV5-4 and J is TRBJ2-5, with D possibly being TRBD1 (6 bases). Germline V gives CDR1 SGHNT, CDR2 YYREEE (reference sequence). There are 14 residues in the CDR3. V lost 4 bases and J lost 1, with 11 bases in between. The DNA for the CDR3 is TGTGCCAGCAGCAGTCGACAGGTCCAAGAGACCCAGTACTTC. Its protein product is CASSSRQVQETQYF.

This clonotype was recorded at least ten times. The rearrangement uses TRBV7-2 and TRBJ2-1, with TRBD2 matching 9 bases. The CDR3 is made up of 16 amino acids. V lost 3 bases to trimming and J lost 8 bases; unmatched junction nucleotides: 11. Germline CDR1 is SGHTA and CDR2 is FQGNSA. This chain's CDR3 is CASSFQSGGLFHEQFF. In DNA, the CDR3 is TGTGCCAGCAGCTTCCAGAGCGGGGGGCTCTTCCATGAGCAGTTCTTC.

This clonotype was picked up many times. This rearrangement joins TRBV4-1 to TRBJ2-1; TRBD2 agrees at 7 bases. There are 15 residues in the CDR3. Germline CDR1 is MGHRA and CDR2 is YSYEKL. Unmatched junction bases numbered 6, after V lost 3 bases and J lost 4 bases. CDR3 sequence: CASSQAAGRYNEQFF. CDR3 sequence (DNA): TGCGCCAGCAGCCAGGCAGCGGGGCGTTACAATGAGCAGTTCTTC.

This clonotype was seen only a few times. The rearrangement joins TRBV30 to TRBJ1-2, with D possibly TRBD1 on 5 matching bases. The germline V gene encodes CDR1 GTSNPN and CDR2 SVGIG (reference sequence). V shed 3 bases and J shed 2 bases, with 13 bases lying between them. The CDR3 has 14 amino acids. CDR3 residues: CAWRGGGGNYGYTF. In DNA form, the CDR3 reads TGTGCCTGGAGGGGAGGCGGGGGAAACTATGGCTACACCTTC.

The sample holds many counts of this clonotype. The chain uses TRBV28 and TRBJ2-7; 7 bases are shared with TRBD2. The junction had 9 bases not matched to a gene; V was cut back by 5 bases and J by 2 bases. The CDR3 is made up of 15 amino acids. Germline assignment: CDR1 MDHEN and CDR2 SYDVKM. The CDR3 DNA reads TGTGCCAGCAGTCCCTGGGGGGGAAGAACCTACGAGCAGTACTTC. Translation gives CASSPWGGRTYEQYF.

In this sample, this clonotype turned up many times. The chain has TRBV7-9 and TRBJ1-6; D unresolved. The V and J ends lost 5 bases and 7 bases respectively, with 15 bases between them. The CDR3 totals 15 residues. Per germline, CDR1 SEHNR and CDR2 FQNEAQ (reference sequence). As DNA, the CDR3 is TGTGCCAGCAGCCCAGAGGCACAAGGAAATTCACCCCTCCACTTT. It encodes CASSPEAQGNSPLHF.

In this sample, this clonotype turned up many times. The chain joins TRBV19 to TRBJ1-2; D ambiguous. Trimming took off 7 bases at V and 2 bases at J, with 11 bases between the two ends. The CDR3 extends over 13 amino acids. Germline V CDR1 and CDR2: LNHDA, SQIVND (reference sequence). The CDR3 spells CASNTGRNYGYTF. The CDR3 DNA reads TGTGCCAGTAACACGGGGAGGAACTATGGCTACACCTTC.

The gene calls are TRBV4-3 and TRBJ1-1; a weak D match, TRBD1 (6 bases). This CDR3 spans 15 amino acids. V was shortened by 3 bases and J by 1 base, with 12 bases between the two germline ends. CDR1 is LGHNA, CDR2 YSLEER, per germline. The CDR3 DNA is TGCGCCAGCAGCCACCCAACAGGGAAGAACACTGAAGCTTTCTTT. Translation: CASSHPTGKNTEAFF.

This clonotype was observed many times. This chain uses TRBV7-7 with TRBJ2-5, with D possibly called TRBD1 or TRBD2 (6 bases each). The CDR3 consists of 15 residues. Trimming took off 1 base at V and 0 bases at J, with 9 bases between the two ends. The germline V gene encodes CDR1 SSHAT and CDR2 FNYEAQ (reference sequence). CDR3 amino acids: CASSLDRGHQETQYF. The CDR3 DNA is TGTGCCAGCAGCTTAGATCGGGGGCACCAAGAGACCCAGTACTTC. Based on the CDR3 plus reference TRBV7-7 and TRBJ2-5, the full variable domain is GAGVSQSPRYKVTKRGQDVTLRCDPISSHATLYWYQQALGQGPEFLTYFNYEAQPDKSGLPSDRFSAERPEGSISTLTIQRTEQRDSAMYRCASSLDRGHQETQYFGPGTRLLVL.

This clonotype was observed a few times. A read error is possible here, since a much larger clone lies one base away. CDR3 residues: CASSLRWDRETQFF. The CDR3 DNA is TGTGCCAGCAGCTTAAGGTGGGACAGAGAGACCCAGTTCTTC. V usage is TRBV7-2 and J usage is TRBJ2-1, with 7 bases identical to TRBD1. J gave up 13 bases and V 2 bases, and 11 bases lay outside the gene matches. CDR3 size: 14 residues. Per the germline V gene, CDR1 is SGHTA and CDR2 is FQGNSA.

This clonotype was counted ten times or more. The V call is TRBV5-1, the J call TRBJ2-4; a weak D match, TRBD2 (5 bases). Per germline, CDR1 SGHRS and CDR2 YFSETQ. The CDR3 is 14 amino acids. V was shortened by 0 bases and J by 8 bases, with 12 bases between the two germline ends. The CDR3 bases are TGCGCCAGCAGCTTGGAGCCGGGAAGGGACATTCAGTACTTC. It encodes CASSLEPGRDIQYF.

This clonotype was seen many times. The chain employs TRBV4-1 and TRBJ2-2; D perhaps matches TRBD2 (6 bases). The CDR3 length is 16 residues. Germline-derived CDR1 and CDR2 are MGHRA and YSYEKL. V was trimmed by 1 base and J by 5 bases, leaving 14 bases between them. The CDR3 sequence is CASSQAAGRATGELFF. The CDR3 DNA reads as TGCGCCAGCAGCCAAGCGGCGGGGCGAGCGACCGGGGAGCTGTTTTTT.

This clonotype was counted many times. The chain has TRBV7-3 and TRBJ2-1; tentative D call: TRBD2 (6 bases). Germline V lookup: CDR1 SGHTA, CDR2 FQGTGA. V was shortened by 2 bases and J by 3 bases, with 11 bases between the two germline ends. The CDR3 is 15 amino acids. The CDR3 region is CASSLRRGDYNEQFF. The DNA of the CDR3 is TGTGCCAGCAGCTTACGGCGGGGCGACTACAATGAGCAGTTCTTC. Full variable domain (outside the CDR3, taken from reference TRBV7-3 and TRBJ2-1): GAGVSQTPSNKVTEKGKYVELRCDPISGHTALYWYRQSLGQGPEFLIYFQGTGAADDSGLPNDRFFAVRPEGSVSTLKIQRTERGDSAVYLCASSLRRGDYNEQFFGPGTRLTVL.

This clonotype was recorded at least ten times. CDR3 bases: TGCAGTGCCAATAGGCCAGGGGGGAATCAGCCCCAGCATTTT. It codes for CSANRPGGNQPQHF. This chain connects TRBV20-1 to TRBJ1-5, with 7 bases identical to TRBD1. V shed 6 bases and J 4 bases; nucleotides not matched to a gene: 9. This CDR3 has 14 amino acids. Germline CDR1 is DFQATT and CDR2 is SNEGSKA (reference sequence).

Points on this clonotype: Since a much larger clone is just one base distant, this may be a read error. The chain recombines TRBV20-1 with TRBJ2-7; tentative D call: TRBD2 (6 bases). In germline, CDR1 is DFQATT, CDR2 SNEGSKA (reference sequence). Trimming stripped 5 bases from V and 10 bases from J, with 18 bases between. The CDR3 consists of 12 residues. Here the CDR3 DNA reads TGCAGTGCTCCTATAATGGCGGGGCCTCAGTACTTC. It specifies CSAPIMAGPQYF.

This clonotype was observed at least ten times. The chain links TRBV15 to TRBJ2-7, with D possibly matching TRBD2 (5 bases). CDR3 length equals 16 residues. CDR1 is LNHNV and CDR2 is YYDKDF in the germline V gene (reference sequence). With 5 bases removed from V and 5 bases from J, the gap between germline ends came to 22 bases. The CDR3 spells CATSGAGNPLTNEQYF. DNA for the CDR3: TGTGCCACCAGCGGCGCCGGGAATCCCCTTACGAACGAGCAGTACTTC. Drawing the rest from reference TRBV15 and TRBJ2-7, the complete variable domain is DAMVIQNPRYQVTQFGKPVTLSCSQTLNHNVMYWYQQKSSQAPKLLFHYYDKDFNNEADTPDNFQSRRPNTSFCFLDIRSPGLGDTAMYLCATSGAGNPLTNEQYFGPGTRLTVT.

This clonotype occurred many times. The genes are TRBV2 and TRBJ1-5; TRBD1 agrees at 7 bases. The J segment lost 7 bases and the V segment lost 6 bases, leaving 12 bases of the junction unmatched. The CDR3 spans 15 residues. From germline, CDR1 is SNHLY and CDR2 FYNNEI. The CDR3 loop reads CASSTTGVGKQPQHF. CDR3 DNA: TGTGCCAGCAGCACCACAGGGGTCGGGAAGCAGCCCCAGCATTTT.

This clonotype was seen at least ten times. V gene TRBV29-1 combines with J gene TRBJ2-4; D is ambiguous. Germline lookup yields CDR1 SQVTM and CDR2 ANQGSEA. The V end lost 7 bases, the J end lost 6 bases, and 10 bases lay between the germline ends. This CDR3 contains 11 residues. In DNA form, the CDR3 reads TGCAGCGGTCTTTGGGGAAACATTCAGTACTTC. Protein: CSGLWGNIQYF.

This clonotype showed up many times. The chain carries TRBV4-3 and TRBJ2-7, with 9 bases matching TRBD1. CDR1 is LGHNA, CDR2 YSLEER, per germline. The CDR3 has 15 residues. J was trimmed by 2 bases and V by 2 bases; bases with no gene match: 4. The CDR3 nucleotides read TGCGCCAGCAGCCAACGGACAGGGGATACCTACGAGCAGTACTTC. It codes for CASSQRTGDTYEQYF.

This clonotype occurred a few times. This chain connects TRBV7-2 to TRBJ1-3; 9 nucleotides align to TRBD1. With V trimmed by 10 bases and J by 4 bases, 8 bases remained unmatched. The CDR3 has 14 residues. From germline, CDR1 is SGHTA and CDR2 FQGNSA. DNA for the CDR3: TGTGCCACCGACAAGGACAGGGGAGGAAACACCATATATTTT. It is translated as CATDKDRGGNTIYF.

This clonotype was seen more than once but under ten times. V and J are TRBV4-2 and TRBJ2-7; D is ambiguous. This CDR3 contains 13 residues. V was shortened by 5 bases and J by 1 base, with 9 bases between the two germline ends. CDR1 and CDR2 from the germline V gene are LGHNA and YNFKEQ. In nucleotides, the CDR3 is TGTGCCAGCAGCGAGCGCCCATCCTACGAGCAGTACTTC. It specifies CASSERPSYEQYF.

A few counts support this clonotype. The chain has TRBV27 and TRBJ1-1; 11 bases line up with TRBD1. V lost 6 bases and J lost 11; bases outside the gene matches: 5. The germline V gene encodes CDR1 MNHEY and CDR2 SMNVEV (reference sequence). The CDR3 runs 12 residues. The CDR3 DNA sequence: TGTGCCAGCAGACGGGACAGGGGGACGGCTTTCTTT. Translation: CASRRDRGTAFF.

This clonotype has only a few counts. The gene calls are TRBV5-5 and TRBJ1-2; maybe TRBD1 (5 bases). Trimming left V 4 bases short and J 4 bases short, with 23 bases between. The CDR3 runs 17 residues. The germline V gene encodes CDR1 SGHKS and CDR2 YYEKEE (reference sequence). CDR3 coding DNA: TGTGCCAGCAGCCCCCGGGACGGAAAGACTGAGTTCTATGGCTACACCTTC. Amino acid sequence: CASSPRDGKTEFYGYTF.

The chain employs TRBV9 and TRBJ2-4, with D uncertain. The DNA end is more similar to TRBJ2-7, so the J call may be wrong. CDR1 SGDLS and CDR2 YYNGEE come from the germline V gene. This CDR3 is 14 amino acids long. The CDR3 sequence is CASSVDTTSYEQYF. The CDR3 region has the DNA TGTGCCAGCAGCGTAGATACTACTTCCTACGAGCAGTACTTC.